These T cell receptor beta chains were read from a single sample in a study of T cells expressing NK-cell markers. TCRdb re-called the 5' RACE reads; every CDR3 protein appears as one record, without DNA. In all, the sample yields about 460,000 distinct CDR3 sequences. Sequencing was carried out using blood T cells: a sorted CD56 or NKG2C T cell subset, CD4+ or CD8+ T cells, or bulk PBMC T cells (not recorded which). These receptors were collected from a woman between 50 and 59 years old in good health. The CDR3 runs from the conserved cysteine through the conserved F or W.

TRBV4-1	TRBJ2-5	CASSQDWAGGPRETQYF
TRBV2	TRBJ2-1	CASQAGFSYNEQFF
TRBV11-1	TRBJ2-1	CASRERDSYNEQFF
TRBV3-1	TRBJ1-1	CASSPGQGLGEAFF
TRBV12-3/TRBV12-4	TRBJ2-7	CASSQTGMGQSSYEQYF
TRBV20-1	TRBJ2-5	CSARDWAGERETQYF
TRBV2	TRBJ1-2	CASSDWGRKDGYTF
TRBV20-1	TRBJ1-1	CSARDSVDRGLEAFF
TRBV11-3	TRBJ2-5	CASSLDFGSETQYF
TRBV5-1	TRBJ1-1	CASIGGPGRAFF
TRBV15	TRBJ2-7	CATSRESLGVGEQYF
TRBV7-2	TRBJ2-2	CASSLRRAGNTGELFF
TRBV29-1	TRBJ2-1	CSVEKPLYNEQFF
TRBV11-2	TRBJ2-2	CASSSRLLTGELFF
TRBV4-1	TRBJ2-3	CASSHARTGDGTDTQYF
TRBV20-1	TRBJ2-5	CSARLGETQYF
TRBV7-2	TRBJ2-1	CASSRDRDNEQFF
TRBV25-1	TRBJ2-5	CASSEGPRETQYF
TRBV6-5	TRBJ1-1	CASSDRTGSSTEAFF
TRBV5-6	TRBJ2-7	CASHVITGARESYEQYF
TRBV5-1	TRBJ2-4	CASSLAAGLENIQYF
TRBV5-1	TRBJ1-1	CASSSGPGTGATEAFF
TRBV3-1	TRBJ2-5	CASSQLTPPETQYF
TRBV5-1	TRBJ2-2	CASTPWMGQGAGELFF
TRBV12-3/TRBV12-4	TRBJ2-3	CASSSSGTGRTDTQYF
TRBV18	TRBJ1-4	CASSMQGAIPNEKLFF
TRBV12-3/TRBV12-4	TRBJ1-2	CASRDPQHYGYTF
TRBV7-9	TRBJ1-2	CASSLAATGGSSGYTF
TRBV3-1	TRBJ1-2	CASSNSLRYTF
TRBV19	TRBJ2-7	CASRMDRGGEQYF
TRBV15	TRBJ1-2	CATKDARRPNYGYTF
TRBV24-1	TRBJ2-2	CATKGTSGDTGELFF
TRBV7-9	TRBJ2-1	CASSPGRGSYNEQFF
TRBV3-1	TRBJ2-1	CASSLGIAGGPVNEQFF
TRBV6-5	TRBJ2-7	CASSATNLAGAYEQYF
TRBV27	TRBJ2-6	CASSLARGGISGANVLTF
TRBV4-1	TRBJ1-4	CASSQGRGFNEKLFF
TRBV12-3/TRBV12-4	TRBJ2-2	CASSSNKAGGPSGELFF
TRBV20-1	TRBJ2-5	CSARDRGRGQETQYF
TRBV10-3	TRBJ1-5	CAISAGELQNQPQHF
TRBV27	TRBJ2-3	CASSLSGSKSDTQYF
TRBV12-3/TRBV12-4	TRBJ1-1	CASSRPQGLGAQNTEAFF
TRBV3-1	TRBJ2-1	CASSQSWRRGSSYNEQFF
TRBV10-2	TRBJ1-1	CASSHEGHYYTEAFF
TRBV29-1	TRBJ2-5	CSVEVLFQETQYF
TRBV10-3	TRBJ2-1	CAINPGYNEQFF
TRBV5-1	TRBJ2-3	CASSLDPTGSVYF
TRBV24-1	TRBJ2-2	CATSGQGDDGELFF
TRBV21-1	TRBJ2-1	CASSPRQGNEQFF
TRBV20-1	TRBJ2-1	CSAGLTKWDEQFF
TRBV4-1	TRBJ2-3	CASRRDRADTQYF
TRBV7-8	TRBJ2-4	CASSLARTSGRTNIQYF
TRBV5-1	TRBJ2-5	CASSLVGTRGQETQYF
TRBV25-1	TRBJ2-5	CASKPGGRQQETQYF
TRBV2	TRBJ2-3	CASSDQGEDTQYF
TRBV7-8	TRBJ2-7	CASSLSRVPYEQYF
TRBV7-6	TRBJ2-1	CASSLGLGPEEQFF